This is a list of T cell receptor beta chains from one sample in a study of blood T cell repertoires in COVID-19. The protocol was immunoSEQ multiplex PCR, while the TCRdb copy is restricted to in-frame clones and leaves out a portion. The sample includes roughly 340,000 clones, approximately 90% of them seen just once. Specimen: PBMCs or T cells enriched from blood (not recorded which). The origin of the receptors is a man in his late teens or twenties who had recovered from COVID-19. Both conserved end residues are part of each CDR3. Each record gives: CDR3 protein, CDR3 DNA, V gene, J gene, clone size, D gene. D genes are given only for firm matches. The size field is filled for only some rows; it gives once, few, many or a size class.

CACETGGSGANVLTF	TGTGCCTGCGAGACAGGGGGCTCTGGGGCCAACGTCCTGACTTTC	TRBV3-1/TRBV3-2	TRBJ2-6	-	TRBD1
CASSQGWGSNQPQHF	TGTGCCAGTTCACAGGGATGGGGTAGCAATCAGCCCCAGCATTTT	TRBV19	TRBJ1-5	-	-
CASSLGTPNTEAFF	TGTGCCAGCAGCCTCGGGACACCGAACACTGAAGCTTTCTTT	TRBV7-3	TRBJ1-1	few	-
CASSLRPVSNSPLHF	TGTGCCAGCAGCTTAAGGCCTGTCTCAAATTCACCCCTCCACTTT	TRBV7-3	TRBJ1-6	-	-
CASTPSSSGNTIYF	TGTGCCAGTACCCCGAGTAGCTCTGGAAACACCATATATTTT	TRBV19	TRBJ1-3	once	-
CASSLFGTGATNEKLFF	TGTGCCAGCAGTTTATTTGGGACAGGGGCCACTAATGAAAAACTGTTTTTT	TRBV28	TRBJ1-4	-	TRBD1
CASSLMGQGHNQPQHF	TGCGCCAGCAGCTTGATGGGACAGGGACACAATCAGCCCCAGCATTTT	TRBV5-1	TRBJ1-5	-	TRBD1
CASSTPVPNTGELFF	TGTGCCAGTAGTACCCCGGTTCCCAACACCGGGGAGCTGTTTTTT	TRBV19	TRBJ2-2	-	-
CASSPNLDSQQFF	TGTGCCAGCAGCCCAAACCTGGACAGCCAGCAGTTCTTC	TRBV9	TRBJ2-1	-	-
CASSPLGSLSYEQYF	TGTGCCAGCAGCCCTCTGGGCTCCCTATCCTACGAGCAGTACTTC	TRBV5-6	TRBJ2-7	-	-
CASGSPSVGTGGRDEQFF	TGTGCTAGTGGTTCCCCCAGCGTTGGGACAGGGGGGAGGGATGAGCAGTTCTTC	TRBV12-5	TRBJ2-1	-	TRBD1
CASSYTENYGYTF	TGTGCCAGCAGTTATACAGAGAACTATGGCTACACCTTC	TRBV6-5	TRBJ1-2	-	-
CASSSGRETQYF	TGCGCCAGCAGCTCGGGTCGGGAGACCCAGTACTTC	TRBV5-1	TRBJ2-5	-	-
CASSAQGQDTEAFF	TGCGCCAGCAGCGCACAGGGTCAGGACACTGAAGCTTTCTTT	TRBV5-1	TRBJ1-1	few	-
CASSVAGGSNYEQYF	TGTGCCAGCAGCGTGGCGGGGGGCTCCAACTACGAGCAGTACTTC	TRBV9	TRBJ2-7	-	TRBD2
CASSFDPLGEQFF	TGTGCCAGCAGTTTCGACCCGCTGGGCGAGCAGTTCTTC	TRBV27	TRBJ2-1	-	-
CASSQFQGSGNTIYF	TGTGCCAGCAGTCAGTTTCAGGGCTCTGGAAACACCATATATTTT	TRBV14	TRBJ1-3	-	-
CASSSPGGGAYGYTF	TGTGCCAGCAGTAGTCCCGGCGGGGGGGCCTATGGCTACACCTTC	TRBV9	TRBJ1-2	-	-
CATSARTGGKETQYF	TGTGCCACCAGCGCCCGGACAGGGGGCAAAGAGACCCAGTACTTC	TRBV15	TRBJ2-5	-	TRBD1
CASSLDGLAGAGEQFF	TGTGCCAGCAGCTTAGATGGGCTAGCGGGGGCAGGTGAGCAGTTCTTC	TRBV7-7	TRBJ2-1	-	TRBD2
CASSQGTATSTDTQYF	TGTGCCAGCAGCCAAGGGACTGCAACTAGCACAGATACGCAGTATTTT	TRBV7-6	TRBJ2-3	-	-
CASSLGPSDSNQPQHF	TGCGCCAGCAGCTTGGGGCCAAGCGATAGCAATCAGCCCCAGCATTTT	TRBV5-1	TRBJ1-5	-	-
CASSLLGTSGSYEQYF	TGTGCCAGCAGTCTGCTCGGGACTAGCGGCTCCTACGAGCAGTACTTC	TRBV28	TRBJ2-7	-	TRBD2
CASSQDWGATNEKLFF	TGTGCCAGCAGCCAAGATTGGGGAGCAACTAATGAAAAACTGTTTTTT	TRBV4-2	TRBJ1-4	-	-
CASSPGLEGYEQYF	TGTGCCAGCAGCCCGGGACTAGAAGGGTACGAGCAGTACTTC	TRBV3-1/TRBV3-2	TRBJ2-7	-	TRBD2
CASGFLFSGELFF	TGTGCTAGTGGTTTTCTCTTCTCCGGGGAGCTGTTTTTT	TRBV12-5	TRBJ2-2	-	-
CASSQDSLYQPQHF	TGTGCCAGCAGCCAGGACAGCTTATATCAGCCCCAGCATTTT	TRBV11-2	TRBJ1-5	-	-
CATRSSGNTIYF	TGTGCCACCCGGAGCTCTGGAAACACCATATATTTT	TRBV12-3/TRBV12-4	TRBJ1-3	-	-
CASSFGHEQYF	TGTGCCAGCAGTTTTGGCCACGAGCAGTACTTC	TRBV27	TRBJ2-7	-	-
CASSDETGGGYTF	TGCGCCAGCAGTGATGAGACAGGGGGTGGCTACACCTTC	TRBV10-1	TRBJ1-2	few	TRBD1
CASSSLPGLAGAGELFF	TGTGCCAGCAGCTCCCTCCCGGGACTAGCGGGAGCCGGGGAGCTGTTTTTT	TRBV11-3	TRBJ2-2	-	TRBD2
CASSPPSSDTQYF	TGTGCCAGCAGCCCCCCGTCTTCAGATACGCAGTATTTT	TRBV5-4	TRBJ2-3	-	-
CASSNPTGVGNTEAFF	TGTGCCAGCAGCAACCCCACGGGGGTGGGGAACACTGAAGCTTTCTTT	TRBV7-9	TRBJ1-1	-	-
CASSQAPRGTQYF	TGTGCCAGCAGCCAAGCCCCGCGGGGTACGCAGTATTTT	TRBV3-1/TRBV3-2	TRBJ2-3	-	-
CAISEEALAKNIQYF	TGTGCCATCAGTGAAGAAGCGTTAGCCAAAAACATTCAGTACTTC	TRBV10-3	TRBJ2-4	-	-